The rows below give T cell receptor beta chains drawn from one sample of a study of T cell changes during pregnancy in multiple sclerosis. Method: immunoSEQ multiplex PCR; TCRdb's copy keeps in-frame clones and lacks some. The data contain about 100,000 clones, around 92% of them singletons. The sequenced sample was peripheral blood, obtained after pregnancy. These receptors were collected from a female donor with multiple sclerosis, enrolled in a pregnancy study. Both conserved end residues are part of each CDR3. The order of the fields is D gene, V gene, clone size, J gene, CDR3 protein, CDR3 DNA. A D gene is named only where the DNA matches it firmly. A clone size is listed for some rows: how often the clone was seen (once, few, many), or a class if it is expanded.

D gene: TRBD2; V gene: TRBV10-3; clone size: .; J gene: TRBJ2-5; CDR3 protein: CAISRTSGTYQETQYF; CDR3 DNA: TGTGCCATCAGCCGGACTAGCGGGACGTACCAAGAGACCCAGTACTTC
D gene: .; V gene: TRBV11-2; clone size: .; J gene: TRBJ1-6; CDR3 protein: CASSRTVNNSPLHF; CDR3 DNA: TGTGCCAGCAGCCGGACAGTCAATAATTCACCCCTCCACTTT
D gene: TRBD2; V gene: TRBV6-5; clone size: .; J gene: TRBJ2-1; CDR3 protein: CASSYSIGTIHNEQFF; CDR3 DNA: TGTGCCAGCAGTTACTCGATTGGGACTATACACAATGAGCAGTTCTTC
D gene: TRBD1; V gene: TRBV10-3; clone size: .; J gene: TRBJ1-1; CDR3 protein: CAIRTGNTEAFF; CDR3 DNA: TGTGCCATAAGGACAGGGAACACTGAAGCTTTCTTT
D gene: TRBD1; V gene: TRBV6-1; clone size: .; J gene: TRBJ1-2; CDR3 protein: CASSESIDRAYGYTF; CDR3 DNA: TGTGCCAGCAGTGAAAGTATCGACAGGGCCTATGGCTACACCTTC
D gene: .; V gene: TRBV27; clone size: .; J gene: TRBJ1-4; CDR3 protein: CASSLVGGEKLFF; CDR3 DNA: TGTGCCAGCAGTTTGGTTGGGGGCGAAAAACTGTTTTTT
D gene: TRBD1; V gene: TRBV7-8; clone size: .; J gene: TRBJ1-3; CDR3 protein: CASSRTGDSGNTIYF; CDR3 DNA: TGTGCCAGCAGCCGAACAGGGGACTCTGGAAACACCATATATTTT
D gene: .; V gene: TRBV7-2; clone size: .; J gene: TRBJ1-3; CDR3 protein: CASSLGGLGNTIYF; CDR3 DNA: TGTGCCAGCAGCTTAGGGGGGCTTGGAAACACCATATATTTT
D gene: .; V gene: TRBV29-1; clone size: .; J gene: TRBJ1-2; CDR3 protein: CSVSTTSYGYTF; CDR3 DNA: TGCAGCGTTTCGACAACCTCCTATGGCTACACCTTC
D gene: .; V gene: TRBV19; clone size: .; J gene: TRBJ2-7; CDR3 protein: CASARRGSTPYEQYF; CDR3 DNA: TGTGCCAGTGCTAGAAGGGGGAGCACCCCCTACGAGCAGTACTTC
D gene: .; V gene: TRBV28; clone size: .; J gene: TRBJ2-1; CDR3 protein: CASRDGGYNEQFF; CDR3 DNA: TGTGCCAGCAGGGACGGAGGCTACAATGAGCAGTTCTTC
D gene: .; V gene: TRBV6-5; clone size: .; J gene: TRBJ2-2; CDR3 protein: CASSQVAGLVGELFF; CDR3 DNA: TGTGCCAGCAGCCAAGTGGCAGGGCTCGTCGGGGAGCTGTTTTTT
D gene: TRBD1; V gene: TRBV4-1; clone size: .; J gene: TRBJ1-1; CDR3 protein: CASSQDGRTGTGVGTEAFF; CDR3 DNA: TGCGCCAGCAGCCAAGATGGGAGGACCGGGACAGGGGTGGGCACTGAAGCTTTCTTT
D gene: .; V gene: TRBV14; clone size: .; J gene: TRBJ1-3; CDR3 protein: CASRQAGAGNTIYF; CDR3 DNA: TGTGCCAGCAGGCAAGCAGGGGCTGGAAACACCATATATTTT
D gene: .; V gene: TRBV5-1; clone size: .; J gene: TRBJ2-3; CDR3 protein: CASSSPTGPEDTQYF; CDR3 DNA: TGCGCCAGCAGCTCACCCACGGGTCCCGAAGATACGCAGTATTTT
D gene: TRBD1; V gene: TRBV10-3; clone size: .; J gene: TRBJ2-3; CDR3 protein: CAMQDGTGGMTDTQYF; CDR3 DNA: TGTGCCATGCAAGATGGGACAGGGGGTATGACAGATACGCAGTATTTT
D gene: TRBD1; V gene: TRBV5-1; clone size: .; J gene: TRBJ2-7; CDR3 protein: CASSLGTGVNEQYF; CDR3 DNA: TGCGCCAGCAGCTTAGGGACAGGTGTAAACGAGCAGTACTTC
D gene: .; V gene: TRBV27; clone size: .; J gene: TRBJ2-1; CDR3 protein: CASSFRGGHGDNEQFF; CDR3 DNA: TGTGCCAGCAGTTTTAGGGGGGGACATGGAGACAATGAGCAGTTCTTC
D gene: .; V gene: TRBV7-8; clone size: .; J gene: TRBJ2-3; CDR3 protein: CASSLVFAGPEDTQYF; CDR3 DNA: TGTGCCAGCAGCTTAGTCTTCGCGGGGCCGGAAGATACGCAGTATTTT
D gene: .; V gene: TRBV28; clone size: .; J gene: TRBJ1-5; CDR3 protein: CASNRGVGVPTSNQPQHF; CDR3 DNA: TGTGCCAGCAACCGGGGGGTAGGGGTCCCTACTAGCAATCAGCCCCAGCATTTT
D gene: .; V gene: TRBV29-1; clone size: .; J gene: TRBJ2-3; CDR3 protein: CSVEDLRSDTQYF; CDR3 DNA: TGCAGCGTTGAAGATCTGAGGTCAGATACGCAGTATTTT
D gene: .; V gene: TRBV6-1; clone size: .; J gene: TRBJ2-2; CDR3 protein: CASSALTSFVSGELFF; CDR3 DNA: TGTGCCAGCAGTGCCTTAACTAGTTTCGTTTCCGGGGAGCTGTTTTTT
D gene: .; V gene: TRBV7-5; clone size: once; J gene: TRBJ1-6; CDR3 protein: CARSLGLTNSPLHF; CDR3 DNA: TGTGCCAGAAGCTTGGGGCTAACGAATTCACCCCTCCACTTT
D gene: .; V gene: TRBV30; clone size: once; J gene: TRBJ1-6; CDR3 protein: CAWSVSVREALHF; CDR3 DNA: TGTGCCTGGAGTGTATCGGTACGGGAGGCCCTCCACTTT
D gene: .; V gene: TRBV7-3; clone size: .; J gene: TRBJ2-1; CDR3 protein: CASSLTGGDPEQFF; CDR3 DNA: TGTGCCAGCAGCTTAACGGGGGGAGACCCTGAGCAGTTCTTC
D gene: TRBD2; V gene: TRBV5-1; clone size: .; J gene: TRBJ2-2; CDR3 protein: CASTWEGTNTGELFF; CDR3 DNA: TGCGCCAGCACCTGGGAGGGGACTAACACCGGGGAGCTGTTTTTT
D gene: TRBD1; V gene: TRBV11-3; clone size: .; J gene: TRBJ1-1; CDR3 protein: CASSHGQGRTEAFF; CDR3 DNA: TGTGCCAGCAGCCACGGACAGGGGCGCACTGAAGCTTTCTTT
D gene: TRBD2; V gene: TRBV5-4; clone size: once; J gene: TRBJ2-5; CDR3 protein: CASSLGGLGAGETQYF; CDR3 DNA: TGTGCCAGCAGCTTGGGGGGACTAGGGGCCGGCGAGACCCAGTACTTC
D gene: .; V gene: TRBV7-7; clone size: .; J gene: TRBJ2-5; CDR3 protein: CASSFTQQETQYF; CDR3 DNA: TGTGCTAGCAGCTTTACACAACAAGAGACCCAGTACTTC
D gene: TRBD2; V gene: TRBV9; clone size: once; J gene: TRBJ2-7; CDR3 protein: CASSGTPASGDYEQYF; CDR3 DNA: TGTGCCAGCAGCGGGACGCCGGCTAGCGGGGACTACGAGCAGTACTTC
D gene: TRBD2; V gene: TRBV11-2; clone size: .; J gene: TRBJ2-3; CDR3 protein: CASSLAGGSTDTQYF; CDR3 DNA: TGTGCCAGCAGTCTAGCGGGGGGGAGCACAGATACGCAGTATTTT
D gene: .; V gene: TRBV7-9; clone size: .; J gene: TRBJ2-7; CDR3 protein: CASSASTASYEQYF; CDR3 DNA: TGTGCCAGCAGCGCTTCGACAGCCTCCTACGAGCAGTACTTC
D gene: .; V gene: TRBV28; clone size: .; J gene: TRBJ2-5; CDR3 protein: CASSSEETQYF; CDR3 DNA: TGTGCCAGCAGTTCAGAAGAGACCCAGTACTTC
D gene: .; V gene: TRBV7-6; clone size: .; J gene: TRBJ1-1; CDR3 protein: CASTVLESKVRHEAFF; CDR3 DNA: TGTGCCAGCACCGTACTCGAGAGTAAGGTGAGGCATGAAGCTTTCTTT
D gene: .; V gene: TRBV5-1; clone size: .; J gene: TRBJ2-1; CDR3 protein: CASRRYSVGKYNEQFF; CDR3 DNA: TGCGCCAGCAGGCGTTACAGCGTCGGGAAATACAATGAGCAGTTCTTC
D gene: TRBD1; V gene: TRBV7-2; clone size: .; J gene: TRBJ2-1; CDR3 protein: CASSLGASGQGYNEQFF; CDR3 DNA: TGTGCCAGCAGCTTAGGGGCTTCGGGACAGGGATACAATGAGCAGTTCTTC
D gene: .; V gene: TRBV19; clone size: once; J gene: TRBJ1-1; CDR3 protein: CASRGATGGYTEAFF; CDR3 DNA: TGTGCCAGTAGGGGGGCGACGGGAGGGTACACTGAAGCTTTCTTT
D gene: .; V gene: TRBV9; clone size: .; J gene: TRBJ1-1; CDR3 protein: CASSVVAGDGEAFF; CDR3 DNA: TGTGCCAGCAGCGTAGTGGCAGGGGACGGTGAAGCTTTCTTT
D gene: .; V gene: TRBV27; clone size: .; J gene: TRBJ2-2; CDR3 protein: CASSRPASANTGELFF; CDR3 DNA: TGTGCCAGCAGTCGACCGGCTAGCGCAAACACCGGGGAGCTGTTTTTT
D gene: TRBD1; V gene: TRBV5-4; clone size: .; J gene: TRBJ2-7; CDR3 protein: CASSPRTGSDEQYF; CDR3 DNA: TGTGCCAGCAGCCCCCGGACAGGGAGCGACGAGCAGTACTTC
D gene: .; V gene: TRBV19; clone size: .; J gene: TRBJ1-1; CDR3 protein: CASSARRGSEAFF; CDR3 DNA: TGTGCCAGTAGTGCTCGAAGGGGTTCTGAAGCTTTCTTT
D gene: .; V gene: TRBV7-9; clone size: .; J gene: TRBJ2-2; CDR3 protein: CASSLGADTGELFF; CDR3 DNA: TGTGCCAGCAGCTTAGGGGCCGACACCGGGGAGCTGTTTTTT
D gene: .; V gene: TRBV29-1; clone size: .; J gene: TRBJ2-7; CDR3 protein: CSVEFEGGYEQYF; CDR3 DNA: TGCAGCGTTGAATTTGAGGGCGGCTACGAGCAGTACTTC
D gene: TRBD1; V gene: TRBV19; clone size: .; J gene: TRBJ1-6; CDR3 protein: CASSILRTGDNSPLHF; CDR3 DNA: TGTGCCAGTAGTATACTTAGGACAGGGGATAATTCACCCCTCCACTTT
D gene: .; V gene: TRBV7-3; clone size: .; J gene: TRBJ1-1; CDR3 protein: CASSLRGNTEAFF; CDR3 DNA: TGTGCCAGCAGTCTTAGGGGGAACACTGAAGCTTTCTTT
D gene: TRBD2; V gene: TRBV7-8; clone size: .; J gene: TRBJ2-7; CDR3 protein: CASRNGTTSYEQYF; CDR3 DNA: TGTGCCAGCAGAAATGGGACTACCTCCTACGAGCAGTACTTC
D gene: .; V gene: TRBV2; clone size: .; J gene: TRBJ1-6; CDR3 protein: CASSGRGGGWPLHF; CDR3 DNA: TGTGCCAGCAGTGGTAGGGGGGGCGGTTGGCCCCTCCACTTT
D gene: .; V gene: TRBV2; clone size: .; J gene: TRBJ2-2; CDR3 protein: CASSERQGTGELFF; CDR3 DNA: TGTGCCAGCAGTGAACGTCAGGGCACCGGGGAGCTGTTTTTT
D gene: TRBD1; V gene: TRBV5-6; clone size: .; J gene: TRBJ2-5; CDR3 protein: CASSRDRSETQYF; CDR3 DNA: TGTGCCAGCAGCCGGGACAGGTCGGAGACCCAGTACTTC
D gene: .; V gene: TRBV6-5; clone size: .; J gene: TRBJ1-3; CDR3 protein: CASSYPAGVGNTIYF; CDR3 DNA: TGTGCCAGCAGTTACCCGGCAGGGGTAGGAAACACCATATATTTT
D gene: TRBD1; V gene: TRBV30; clone size: .; J gene: TRBJ1-3; CDR3 protein: CAWSVTGAGNTIYF; CDR3 DNA: TGTGCCTGGAGTGTAACAGGGGCTGGAAACACCATATATTTT
D gene: TRBD1; V gene: TRBV27; clone size: .; J gene: TRBJ2-7; CDR3 protein: CASSLSGTGNGYEQYF; CDR3 DNA: TGTGCCAGCAGTTTATCCGGGACAGGGAACGGGTACGAGCAGTACTTC
D gene: .; V gene: TRBV19; clone size: .; J gene: TRBJ1-2; CDR3 protein: CASSIIDGYYGYTF; CDR3 DNA: TGTGCCAGTAGTATCATCGACGGGTACTATGGCTACACCTTC
D gene: TRBD1; V gene: TRBV4-1; clone size: .; J gene: TRBJ1-1; CDR3 protein: CASSQPTGGGTEAFF; CDR3 DNA: TGCGCCAGCAGCCAACCGACAGGGGGCGGGACTGAAGCTTTCTTT
D gene: .; V gene: TRBV11-2; clone size: .; J gene: TRBJ1-2; CDR3 protein: CASRLLGGRGDYGYTF; CDR3 DNA: TGTGCCAGCAGACTCCTCGGGGGGCGTGGTGACTATGGCTACACCTTC